Each of the 5 T cell receptor beta chains below was sequenced from the same sample in a study of T cell changes during pregnancy in multiple sclerosis. The method was immunoSEQ multiplex PCR; TCRdb's version includes in-frame clones alone and lacks a portion of them. The sample lists about 83,000 clones, 90% to 95% seen once, with around 1.1% in the top ten. Sample: peripheral blood, taken in the second trimester of pregnancy. Every receptor here comes from a female donor with multiple sclerosis, enrolled in a pregnancy study.

This chain links TRBV2 with TRBJ2-7; 15 nucleotides line up with TRBD2. The CDR3 contains 14 residues. With V trimmed by 11 bases and J by 1 base, 3 bases remained unmatched. In germline, CDR1 is SNHLY, CDR2 FYNNEI. DNA of the CDR3: TGTGCCGGAGGACTAGCGGGAGGGTCCTACGAGCAGTACTTC. Translated, it gives CAGGLAGGSYEQYF.

CDR3 loop: CASSMGLAMETQYF. In DNA form, the CDR3 reads TGTGCCAGCAGCATGGGACTAGCTATGGAGACCCAGTACTTC. The genes are TRBV5-6 and TRBJ2-5, with 9 bases that match TRBD2. Germline trimming cut 4 bases from V and 5 bases from J; bases unmatched to any gene: 6. Germline loops: CDR1 SGHDT, CDR2 YYEEEE. This CDR3 has 14 residues.

V and J are TRBV2 and TRBJ1-2; D is undetermined. V lost 5 bases and J lost 5, with 9 bases in between. The CDR3 sequence is 12 residues long. CDR1 SNHLY and CDR2 FYNNEI come from the germline V gene. CDR3 DNA sequence: TGTGCCAGCAGTCCGGAGAGGTATGGCTACACCTTC. This translates into CASSPERYGYTF.

J is TRBJ2-1 and V is TRBV7-2, with 10 bases that match TRBD2. The CDR3 is made up of 17 amino acids. Germline CDR1 reads SGHTA; CDR2 reads FQGNSA. The V gene end was trimmed by 0 bases and the J gene end by 8 bases; junction bases not matched to a gene: 10. The CDR3 DNA reads as TGTGCCAGCAGCTTAGCCGCCGGGAGCGGGAGGGGCTATGAGCAGTTCTTC. This sequence encodes CASSLAAGSGRGYEQFF.

The V gene is TRBV9, the J gene TRBJ1-4, with TRBD1 identical over 8 bases. V lost 0 bases and J lost 8; bases outside the gene matches: 9. The CDR3 spans 16 residues. In germline, CDR1 is SGDLS, CDR2 YYNGEE. The CDR3 is CASSVDPGTGGEKLFF. The CDR3 bases are TGTGCCAGCAGCGTAGACCCCGGGACAGGAGGAGAAAAACTGTTTTTT.